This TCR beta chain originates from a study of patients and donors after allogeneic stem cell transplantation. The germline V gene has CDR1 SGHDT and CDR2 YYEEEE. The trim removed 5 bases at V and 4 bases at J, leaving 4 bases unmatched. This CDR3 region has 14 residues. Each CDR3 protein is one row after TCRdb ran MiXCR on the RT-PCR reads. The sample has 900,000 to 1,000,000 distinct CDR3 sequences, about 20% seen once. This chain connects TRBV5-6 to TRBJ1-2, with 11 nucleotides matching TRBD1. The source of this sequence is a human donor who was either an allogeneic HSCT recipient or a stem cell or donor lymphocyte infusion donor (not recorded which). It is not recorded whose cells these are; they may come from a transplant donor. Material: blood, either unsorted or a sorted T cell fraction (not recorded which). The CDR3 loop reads CASRDRGRGYGYTF. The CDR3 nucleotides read TGTGCCAGCAGGGACAGGGGGCGCGGCTATGGCTACACCTTC.